The 17 T cell receptor beta chains below come from one sample, sequenced in a study of blood T cell repertoires in COVID-19. The method was immunoSEQ multiplex PCR; TCRdb's version includes in-frame clones alone and lacks a portion of them. Here the sample spans roughly 250,000 clones, roughly 88% being singletons. Sequenced sample: peripheral blood. These receptors were obtained from a woman in her forties who had recovered from COVID-19.

The chain joins TRBV18 to TRBJ2-1; 8 positions agree with TRBD1. The CDR3 sequence is 15 residues long. Per the germline V gene, CDR1 is KGHSH and CDR2 is LQKENI. J gave up 3 bases and V 3 bases, and 4 bases lay outside the gene matches. The CDR3 sequence: CASSPSDRVYNEQFF. The DNA for the CDR3 is TGTGCCAGCTCACCCTCGGACAGGGTCTACAATGAGCAGTTCTTC.

The chain combines TRBV13 with TRBJ2-2, with 7 nucleotides matching TRBD2. The CDR3 totals 15 residues. The V gene's germline CDR1 is PRHDT and CDR2 FYEKMQ (reference sequence). J was trimmed by 4 bases and V by 6 bases; bases with no gene match: 8. The CDR3 reads CASRLGGDGTGELFF. CDR3 sequence (DNA): TGTGCCAGCAGACTTGGGGGGGACGGCACCGGGGAGCTGTTTTTT.

The V call is TRBV2, the J call TRBJ2-1; possibly TRBD2 for D (6 bases). Germline V gene data show CDR1 as SNHLY and CDR2 as FYNNEI. V was shortened by 8 bases and J by 15 bases, with 20 bases between the two germline ends. The CDR3 loop spans 12 amino acids. This CDR3 reads CASRGILGGGFF. The DNA for the CDR3 is TGTGCCAGCCGGGGGATTTTGGGGGGTGGGTTCTTC.

V gene TRBV6-2 or TRBV6-3 combines with J gene TRBJ1-5, with D possibly being TRBD1 (6 bases). CDR1 and CDR2 from the germline V gene are MNHEY and SVGEGT. V gave up 2 bases and J gave up 4 bases, with 12 bases separating them. The CDR3 length is 15 residues. CDR3 protein: CASSYGGQVNQPQHF. As DNA, the CDR3 is TGTGCCAGCAGTTACGGGGGACAAGTAAATCAGCCCCAGCATTTT.

Written as DNA, the CDR3 is TGTGCCAGCAGTTTATCTAGGACATGGGGCCGCAATGAGCAGTTCTTC. This sequence encodes CASSLSRTWGRNEQFF. This chain connects TRBV27 to TRBJ2-1; D perhaps matches TRBD1 (5 bases). CDR1 MNHEY and CDR2 SMNVEV come from the germline V gene (reference sequence). This CDR3 is built from 16 residues. Trimming pared 0 bases from V and 6 bases from J, leaving 15 bases between.

CDR3 coding DNA: TGTGCCTCGGGATTAGGGGGCGACTCTGAAAAACTGTTTTTT. Amino acid sequence: CASGLGGDSEKLFF. The gene calls are TRBV6-5 and TRBJ1-4; 7 bases are a match to TRBD1. In germline, CDR1 is MNHEY, CDR2 SVGAGI. V gave up 11 bases and J gave up 7 bases; unmatched junction bases: 13. There are 14 residues in the CDR3.

Here the CDR3 reads CASSQVLGGDYGYTF. The DNA for the CDR3 is TGCGCCAGCAGCCAAGTCCTCGGGGGAGACTATGGCTACACCTTC. The chain joins TRBV4-1 to TRBJ1-2; possibly TRBD1 for D (5 bases). This CDR3 region has 15 residues. V dropped 1 base and J dropped 3 bases, with 12 bases sitting between them. Per the germline V gene, CDR1 is MGHRA and CDR2 is YSYEKL.

The genes are TRBV28 and TRBJ1-4; 8 bases match TRBD1. CDR1 and CDR2 from the germline V gene are MDHEN and SYDVKM. V trimming: 5 bases; J trimming: 3 bases; junction bases outside the gene matches: 5. The CDR3 totals 15 residues. The CDR3 protein is CASSQLTGANEKLFF. CDR3 nucleotide sequence: TGTGCCAGCAGTCAGCTGACAGGGGCTAATGAAAAACTGTTTTTT.

The V gene is TRBV18, the J gene TRBJ1-5; a weak D match, TRBD1 (5 bases). CDR3 length: 15 residues. CDR1 and CDR2 from the germline V gene are KGHSH and LQKENI. V was clipped by 3 bases and J by 1 base, with 10 bases between them. The CDR3 loop is CASSPAGRSNQPQHF. CDR3 DNA sequence: TGTGCCAGCTCACCCGCAGGGAGGAGCAATCAGCCCCAGCATTTT.

The chain carries TRBV6-1 and TRBJ2-6, with D possibly being TRBD1 (6 bases). CDR3 length equals 15 residues. The germline CDR1 and CDR2 sequences are MNHNS and SASEGT. V gave up 6 bases and J gave up 4 bases, with 13 bases separating them. Written as DNA, the CDR3 is TGTGCCAGCAGGTCCGGACAGTCCGGGGCCAACGTCCTGACTTTC. Amino acid sequence: CASRSGQSGANVLTF.

The rearrangement links TRBV9 to TRBJ1-3; 9 bases match TRBD1. The CDR3 has 17 amino acids. Trimming took 3 bases from V and 1 from J; bases not matched to a gene: 8. Germline CDR1 is SGDLS and CDR2 is YYNGEE. The DNA for the CDR3 is TGTGCCAGCAGCGAGAGAGGGACAGGGTGGTCTGGAAACACCATATATTTT. Amino acids: CASSERGTGWSGNTIYF.

CDR3 loop: CASSISGGINNEQFF. The CDR3 DNA reads TGTGCCAGCAGCATAAGCGGGGGGATTAACAATGAGCAGTTCTTC. The chain uses TRBV11-2 and TRBJ2-1; 9 bases match TRBD2. Germline CDR1 and CDR2: SGHAT and FQNNGV. Unmatched junction bases numbered 7, after V lost 5 bases and J lost 5 bases. CDR3 length: 15 amino acids.

The rearrangement joins TRBV6-5 to TRBJ2-5; perhaps TRBD2 as D (5 bases). The CDR3 sequence is 13 residues long. V was pared by 7 bases and J by 4 bases, with 13 bases between. The V gene's germline CDR1 is MNHEY and CDR2 SVGAGI. CDR3 amino acids: CASNAGPAETQYF. The CDR3 nucleotides are TGTGCCAGCAACGCGGGCCCAGCAGAGACCCAGTACTTC.

The chain couples TRBV19 to TRBJ1-4; D might be TRBD1 (6 bases). CDR1 and CDR2 (germline): LNHDA, SQIVND (reference sequence). The CDR3 length is 14 residues. Trimming shortened V by 5 bases and J by 7 bases, and 14 bases separated the two germline ends. Here the CDR3 DNA reads TGTGCCAGTAGTTTTCAGGGGTCGGGTGAAAAACTGTTTTTT. Translation: CASSFQGSGEKLFF.

J is TRBJ2-7 and V is TRBV5-5; 8 nucleotides match TRBD2. CDR1 is SGHKS, CDR2 YYEKEE, per germline (reference sequence). The CDR3 is made up of 16 amino acids. V lost 4 bases to trimming and J lost 2 bases; unmatched junction nucleotides: 11. CDR3 sequence reads: CASSVSVSGGTYEQYF. The CDR3 bases are TGTGCCAGCAGCGTCTCGGTCAGCGGGGGAACCTACGAGCAGTACTTC.

The genes are TRBV6-5 and TRBJ2-5; TRBD1 matches 10 bases. The junction had 8 bases not matched to a gene; V was cut back by 6 bases and J by 4 bases. The CDR3 has 15 amino acids. CDR1 MNHEY and CDR2 SVGAGI come from the germline V gene. The CDR3 DNA reads TGTGCCAGCAGCTGGGGACAGGGGTACGGAGAGACCCAGTACTTC. Its translation is CASSWGQGYGETQYF.

The gene calls are TRBV6-5 and TRBJ1-2; no reliable D call. CDR3 length: 12 amino acids. Per the germline V gene, CDR1 is MNHEY and CDR2 is SVGAGI. The V and J ends lost 7 bases and 4 bases respectively, with 10 bases between them. As DNA, the CDR3 is TGTGCCAGCACAAACAGCCTCTATGGCTACACCTTC. This encodes CASTNSLYGYTF.